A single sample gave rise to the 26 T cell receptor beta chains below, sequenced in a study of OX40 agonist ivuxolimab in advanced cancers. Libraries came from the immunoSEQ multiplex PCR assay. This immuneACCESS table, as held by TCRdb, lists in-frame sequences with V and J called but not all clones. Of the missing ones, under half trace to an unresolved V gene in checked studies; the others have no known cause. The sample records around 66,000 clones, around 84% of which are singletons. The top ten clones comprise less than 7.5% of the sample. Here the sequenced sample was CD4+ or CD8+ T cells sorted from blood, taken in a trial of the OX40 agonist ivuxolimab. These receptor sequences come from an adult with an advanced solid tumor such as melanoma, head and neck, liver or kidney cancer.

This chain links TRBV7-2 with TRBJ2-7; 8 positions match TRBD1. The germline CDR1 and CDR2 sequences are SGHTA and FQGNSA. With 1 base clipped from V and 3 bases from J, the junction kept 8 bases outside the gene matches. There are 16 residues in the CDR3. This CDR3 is CASSLGSGGALYEQYF. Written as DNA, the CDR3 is TGTGCCAGCAGCTTAGGGTCAGGGGGCGCCCTCTACGAGCAGTACTTC.

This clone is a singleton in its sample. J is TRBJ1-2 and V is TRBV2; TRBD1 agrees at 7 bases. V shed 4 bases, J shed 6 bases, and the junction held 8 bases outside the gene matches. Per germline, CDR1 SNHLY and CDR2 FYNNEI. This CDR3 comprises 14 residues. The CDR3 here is CASSAPDRVNGYTF. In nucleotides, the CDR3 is TGTGCCAGCAGTGCCCCCGACAGGGTGAATGGCTACACCTTC.

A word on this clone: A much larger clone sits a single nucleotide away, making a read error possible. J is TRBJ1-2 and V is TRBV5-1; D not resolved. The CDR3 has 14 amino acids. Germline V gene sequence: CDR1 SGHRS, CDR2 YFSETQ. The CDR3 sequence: CASSLVDGGYGHTF. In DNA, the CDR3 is TGCGCCAGCAGCTTGGTTGACGGCGGGTATGGCCACACCTTC.

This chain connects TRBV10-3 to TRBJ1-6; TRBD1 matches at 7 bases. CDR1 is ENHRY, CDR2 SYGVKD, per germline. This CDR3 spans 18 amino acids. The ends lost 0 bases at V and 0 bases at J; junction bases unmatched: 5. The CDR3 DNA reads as TGTGCCATCAGTGAGTCGGGACAGAGAAGCTCCTATAATTCACCCCTCCACTTT. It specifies CAISESGQRSSYNSPLHF.

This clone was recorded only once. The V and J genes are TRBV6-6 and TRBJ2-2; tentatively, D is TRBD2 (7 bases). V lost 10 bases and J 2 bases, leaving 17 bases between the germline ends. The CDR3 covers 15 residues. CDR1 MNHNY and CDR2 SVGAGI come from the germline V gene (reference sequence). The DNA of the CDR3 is TGTGCCACCGTGGGGGGCGGGGGAAACACCGGGGAGCTGTTTTTT. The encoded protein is CATVGGGGNTGELFF.

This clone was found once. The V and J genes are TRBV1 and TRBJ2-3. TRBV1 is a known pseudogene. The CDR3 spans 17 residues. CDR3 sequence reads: CTSSQGARGTSTDTQYF. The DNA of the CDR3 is TGCACCAGCAGCCAAGGGGCCCGAGGCACTAGCACAGATACGCAGTATTTT.

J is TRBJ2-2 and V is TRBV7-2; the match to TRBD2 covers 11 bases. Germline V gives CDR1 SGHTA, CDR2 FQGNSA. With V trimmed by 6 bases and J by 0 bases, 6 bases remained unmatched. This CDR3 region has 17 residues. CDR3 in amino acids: CASRPTSGTTNTGELFF. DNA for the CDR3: TGTGCCAGCAGACCGACTAGCGGGACTACGAACACCGGGGAGCTGTTTTTT.

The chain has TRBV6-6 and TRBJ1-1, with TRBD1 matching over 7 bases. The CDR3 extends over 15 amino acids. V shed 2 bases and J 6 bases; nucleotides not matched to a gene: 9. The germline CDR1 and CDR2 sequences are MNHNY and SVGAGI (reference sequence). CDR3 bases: TGTGCCAGCAGTTACGCCCTTGACAGGGATCCTGAAGCTTTCTTT. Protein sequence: CASSYALDRDPEAFF.

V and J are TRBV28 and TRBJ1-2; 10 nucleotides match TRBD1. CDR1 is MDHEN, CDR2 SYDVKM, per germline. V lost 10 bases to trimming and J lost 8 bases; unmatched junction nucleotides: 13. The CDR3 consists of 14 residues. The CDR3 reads CATLPGQGLDGYTF. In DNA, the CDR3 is TGTGCCACCCTACCGGGACAGGGGTTGGACGGCTACACCTTC.

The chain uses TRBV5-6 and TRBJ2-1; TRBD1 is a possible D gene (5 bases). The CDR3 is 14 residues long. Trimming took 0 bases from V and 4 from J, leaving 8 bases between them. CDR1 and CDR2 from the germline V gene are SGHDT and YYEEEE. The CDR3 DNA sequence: TGTGCCAGCAGCTTGGCCAGGGCTTACAATGAGCAGTTCTTC. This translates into CASSLARAYNEQFF.

CDR3 loop: CASTGGPRDTQYF. Here the CDR3 DNA reads TGTGCCAGCACAGGGGGGCCGAGAGATACGCAGTATTTT. V gene TRBV9 combines with J gene TRBJ2-3; D possibly corresponds to TRBD1 (7 bases). V was shortened by 6 bases and J by 5 bases, with 13 bases between the two germline ends. Germline V CDR1 and CDR2: SGDLS, YYNGEE. There are 13 residues in the CDR3.

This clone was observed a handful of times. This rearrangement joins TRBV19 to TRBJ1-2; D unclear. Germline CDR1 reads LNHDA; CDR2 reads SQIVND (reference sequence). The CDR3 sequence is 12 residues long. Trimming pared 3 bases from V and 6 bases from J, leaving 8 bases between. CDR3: CASSMQADGYTF. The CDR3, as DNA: TGTGCCAGTAGTATGCAGGCAGATGGCTACACCTTC.

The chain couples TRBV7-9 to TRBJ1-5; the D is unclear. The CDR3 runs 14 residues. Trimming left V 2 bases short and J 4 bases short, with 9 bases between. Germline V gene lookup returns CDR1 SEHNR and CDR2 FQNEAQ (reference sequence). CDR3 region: CASSLTGNNQPQHF. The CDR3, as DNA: TGTGCCAGCAGCTTAACTGGGAATAATCAGCCCCAGCATTTT.

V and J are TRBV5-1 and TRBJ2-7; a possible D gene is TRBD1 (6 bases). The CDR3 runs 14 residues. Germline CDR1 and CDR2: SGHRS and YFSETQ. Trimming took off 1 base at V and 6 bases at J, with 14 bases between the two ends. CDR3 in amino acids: CASSLSAGAGEQYF. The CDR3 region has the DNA TGCGCCAGCAGCTTGAGTGCAGGGGCCGGCGAGCAGTACTTC.

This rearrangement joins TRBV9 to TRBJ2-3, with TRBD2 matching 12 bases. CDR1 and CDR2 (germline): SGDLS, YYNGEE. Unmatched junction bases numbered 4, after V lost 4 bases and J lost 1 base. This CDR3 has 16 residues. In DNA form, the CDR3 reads TGTGCCAGCAGCCCCCGGACTAGCGGGGGCACAGATACGCAGTATTTT. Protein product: CASSPRTSGGTDTQYF.

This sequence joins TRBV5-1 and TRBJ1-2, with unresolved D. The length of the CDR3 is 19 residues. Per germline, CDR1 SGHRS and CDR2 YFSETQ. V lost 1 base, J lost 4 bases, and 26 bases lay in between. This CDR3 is CASSLSLIGAGETAYGYTF. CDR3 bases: TGCGCCAGCAGCTTGTCTCTTATCGGCGCAGGCGAAACGGCCTATGGCTACACCTTC.

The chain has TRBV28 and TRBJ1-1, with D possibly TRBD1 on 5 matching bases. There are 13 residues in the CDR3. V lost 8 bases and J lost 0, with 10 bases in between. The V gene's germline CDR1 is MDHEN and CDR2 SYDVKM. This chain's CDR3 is CASAGRMNTEAFF. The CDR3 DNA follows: TGTGCCAGCGCGGGACGGATGAACACTGAAGCTTTCTTT.

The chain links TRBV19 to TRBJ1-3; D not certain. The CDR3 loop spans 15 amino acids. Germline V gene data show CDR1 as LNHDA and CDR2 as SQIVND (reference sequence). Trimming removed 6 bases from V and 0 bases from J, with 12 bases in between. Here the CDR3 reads CASSPDSVSGNTIYF. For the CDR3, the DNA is TGTGCCAGTAGCCCTGATTCGGTCTCTGGAAACACCATATATTTT.

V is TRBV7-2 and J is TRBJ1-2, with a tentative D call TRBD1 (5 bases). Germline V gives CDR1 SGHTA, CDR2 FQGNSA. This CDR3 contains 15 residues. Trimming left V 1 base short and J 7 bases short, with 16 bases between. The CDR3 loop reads CASSLVTGPAGGYTF. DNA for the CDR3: TGTGCCAGCAGCTTAGTCACAGGACCGGCGGGTGGCTACACCTTC. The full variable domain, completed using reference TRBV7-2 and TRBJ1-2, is GAGVSQSPSNKVTEKGKDVELRCDPISGHTALYWYRQSLGQGLEFLIYFQGNSAPDKSGLPSDRFSAERTGGSVSTLTIQRTQQEDSAVYLCASSLVTGPAGGYTFGSGTRLTVV.

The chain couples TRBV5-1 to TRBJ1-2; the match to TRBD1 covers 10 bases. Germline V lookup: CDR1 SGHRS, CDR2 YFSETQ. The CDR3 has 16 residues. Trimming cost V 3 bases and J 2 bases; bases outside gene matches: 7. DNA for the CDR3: TGCGCCAGCAGCTCCAGGACAGGGGGAGGGAACTATGGCTACACCTTC. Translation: CASSSRTGGGNYGYTF.

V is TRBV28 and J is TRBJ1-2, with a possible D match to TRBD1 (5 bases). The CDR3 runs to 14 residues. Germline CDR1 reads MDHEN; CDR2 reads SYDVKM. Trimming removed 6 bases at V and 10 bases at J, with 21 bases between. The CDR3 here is CASRGRDGPRAYTF. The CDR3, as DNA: TGTGCCAGCAGGGGCCGGGACGGACCCCGGGCCTACACCTTC.

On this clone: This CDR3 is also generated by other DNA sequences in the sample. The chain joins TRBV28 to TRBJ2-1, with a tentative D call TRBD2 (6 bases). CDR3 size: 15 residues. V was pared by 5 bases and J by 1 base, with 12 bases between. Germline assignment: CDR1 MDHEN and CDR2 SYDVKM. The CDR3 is CASSPTGVSYNEQFF. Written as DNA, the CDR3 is TGTGCCAGCAGTCCTACGGGAGTTTCCTACAATGAGCAGTTCTTC. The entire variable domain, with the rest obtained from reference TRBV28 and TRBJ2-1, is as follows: DVKVTQSSRYLVKRTGEKVFLECVQDMDHENMFWYRQDPGLGLRLIYFSYDVKMKEKGDIPEGYSVSREKKERFSLILESASTNQTSMYLCASSPTGVSYNEQFFGPGTRLTVL.

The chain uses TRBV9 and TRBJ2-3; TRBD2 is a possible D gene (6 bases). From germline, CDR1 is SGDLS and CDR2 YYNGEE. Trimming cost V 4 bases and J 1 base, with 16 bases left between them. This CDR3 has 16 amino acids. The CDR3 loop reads CASSRRMGEGTDTQYF. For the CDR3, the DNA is TGTGCCAGCAGCCGTCGGATGGGGGAGGGCACAGATACGCAGTATTTT.

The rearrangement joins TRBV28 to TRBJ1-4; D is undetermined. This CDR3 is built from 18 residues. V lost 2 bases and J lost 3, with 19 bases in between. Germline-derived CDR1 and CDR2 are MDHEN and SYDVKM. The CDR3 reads CASSLRRGLRGPNEKLFF. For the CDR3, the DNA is TGTGCCAGCAGTTTAAGGCGAGGGCTCCGAGGCCCTAATGAAAAACTGTTTTTT.

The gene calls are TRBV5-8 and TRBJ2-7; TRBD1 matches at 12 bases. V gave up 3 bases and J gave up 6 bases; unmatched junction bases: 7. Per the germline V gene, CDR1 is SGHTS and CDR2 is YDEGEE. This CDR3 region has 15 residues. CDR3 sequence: CASSYTGTGGGEQYF. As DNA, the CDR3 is TGTGCCAGCAGCTATACCGGGACAGGGGGCGGCGAGCAGTACTTC.

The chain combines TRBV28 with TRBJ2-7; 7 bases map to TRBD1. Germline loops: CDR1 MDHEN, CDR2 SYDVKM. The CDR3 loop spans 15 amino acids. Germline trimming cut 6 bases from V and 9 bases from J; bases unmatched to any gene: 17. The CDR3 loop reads CASSPADRAIMGQYF. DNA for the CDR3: TGTGCCAGCAGCCCCGCTGACAGGGCGATAATGGGGCAGTACTTC.